The 7 T cell receptor beta chains below all came from one sample that was sequenced in a study of cytotoxic CD8 clonotypes in ibrutinib-treated CLL. The assay was immunoSEQ multiplex PCR, and TCRdb's table has in-frame clones only and misses some. This repertoire shows 110,000 to 150,000 clones, 60% to 80% found once; its top ten account for roughly a quarter. The specimen was PBMCs, collected after 12 months of ibrutinib treatment. The origin of the receptors is a human donor with chronic lymphocytic leukemia.

The gene calls are TRBV2 and TRBJ1-1; perhaps TRBD1 as D (5 bases). CDR1 and CDR2 from the germline V gene are SNHLY and FYNNEI. Trimming stripped 10 bases from V and 0 bases from J, with 18 bases between. The CDR3 length is 15 residues. The CDR3 DNA follows: TGTGCCACCCTAGCGAGGGGCAGCTTGAACACTGAAGCTTTCTTT. Encoded protein: CATLARGSLNTEAFF.

The V gene is TRBV4-3, the J gene TRBJ2-1; 7 nucleotides align to TRBD2. From germline, CDR1 is LGHNA and CDR2 YSLEER. The CDR3 sequence is 17 residues long. Unmatched junction bases numbered 13, after V lost 0 bases and J lost 8 bases. The CDR3 protein is CASSQDLEWREIDEQFF. In nucleotides, the CDR3 is TGCGCCAGCAGCCAAGACTTAGAGTGGCGGGAGATCGATGAGCAGTTCTTC.

The gene calls are TRBV4-1 and TRBJ2-7; D gene ambiguous. The CDR3 has 14 residues. V was trimmed by 4 bases and J by 3 bases, leaving 13 bases between them. The germline V gene has CDR1 MGHRA and CDR2 YSYEKL. CDR3 residues: CASSPYDPGYEQYF. The DNA for the CDR3 is TGCGCCAGCAGCCCATACGACCCGGGCTACGAGCAGTACTTC.

The V call is TRBV5-4, the J call TRBJ2-3; 14 bases agree with TRBD2. J was trimmed by 3 bases and V by 5 bases; bases with no gene match: 8. The CDR3 is made up of 17 amino acids. The germline V gene has CDR1 SGHNT and CDR2 YYREEE (reference sequence). CDR3: CASRNGLAGGATDTQYF. The CDR3 DNA reads as TGTGCCAGCAGAAACGGACTAGCGGGGGGAGCAACAGATACGCAGTATTTT. Full variable domain (missing parts from reference TRBV5-4 and TRBJ2-3): ETGVTQSPTHLIKTRGQQVTLRCSSQSGHNTVSWYQQALGQGPQFIFQYYREEENGRGNFPPRFSGLQFPNYSSELNVNALELDDSALYLCASRNGLAGGATDTQYFGPGTRLTVL.

In its sample, this clone was seen a few times. This sequence is one base from a far larger clone and is likely a read error. Distinct nucleotide sequences in the sample also encode this CDR3. The rearrangement uses TRBV10-3 and TRBJ1-2; possible D gene TRBD1, 6 bases. This CDR3 has 15 residues. CDR1 and CDR2 from the germline V gene are ENHRY and SYGVKD. The CDR3 nucleotides are TGTGCCAGCAGTGACGTGGCAGGGGTGGACTATGGCTACACCTTC. Translating it yields CASSDVAGVDYGYTF.

Only one count was recorded for this clone. This sequence joins TRBV27 and TRBJ1-2; D not certain. This CDR3 contains 17 residues. The germline V gene has CDR1 MNHEY and CDR2 SMNVEV (reference sequence). Deletions cut 0 bases from V and 5 bases from J, with 19 bases between. The CDR3 nucleotides read TGTGCCAGCAGTTTATCCGTTTCAATGTCGACGAGTTATGGCTACACCTTC. As protein: CASSLSVSMSTSYGYTF.

This clone has just one count. The V and J genes are TRBV7-8 and TRBJ2-4; D unresolved. The CDR3 has 14 residues. The germline gives CDR1 SGHVS, CDR2 FQNEAQ. Between the trimmed V and J ends, which lost 0 bases and 8 bases, there was a span of 11 bases. CDR3 DNA: TGTGCCAGCAGCTTAGCACCTACTGGGGACATTCAGTACTTC. This translates into CASSLAPTGDIQYF.